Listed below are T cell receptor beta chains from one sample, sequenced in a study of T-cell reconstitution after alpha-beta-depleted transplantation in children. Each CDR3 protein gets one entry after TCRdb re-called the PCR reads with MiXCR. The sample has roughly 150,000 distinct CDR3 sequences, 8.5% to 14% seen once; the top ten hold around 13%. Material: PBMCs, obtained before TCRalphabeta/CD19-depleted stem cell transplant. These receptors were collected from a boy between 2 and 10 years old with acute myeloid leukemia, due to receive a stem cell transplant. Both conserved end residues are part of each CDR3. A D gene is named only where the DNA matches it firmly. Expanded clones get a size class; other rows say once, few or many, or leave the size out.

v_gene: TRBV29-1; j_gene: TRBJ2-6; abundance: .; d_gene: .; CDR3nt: TGCAGCGTTGAATTCGCTGACGGAAGCTCTGGGGCCAACGTCCTGACTTTC; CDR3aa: CSVEFADGSSGANVLTF
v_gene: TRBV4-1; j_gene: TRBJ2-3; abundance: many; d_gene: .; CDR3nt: TGCGCCAGCAGCCAAGATAGGGGGGGCACATCAGATACGCAGTATTTT; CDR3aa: CASSQDRGGTSDTQYF
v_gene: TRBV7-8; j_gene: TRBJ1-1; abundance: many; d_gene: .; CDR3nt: TGTGCCAGCAGCGCGAGCACACTGAACACTGAAGCTTTCTTT; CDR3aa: CASSASTLNTEAFF
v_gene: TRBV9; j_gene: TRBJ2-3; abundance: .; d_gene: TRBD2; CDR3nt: TGTGCCAGCAGCGTAGACCTAGCGGGAGTTAGCACAGATACGCAGTATTTT; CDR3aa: CASSVDLAGVSTDTQYF
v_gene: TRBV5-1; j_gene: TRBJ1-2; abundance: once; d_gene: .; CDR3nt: TGCGCCAGCAGCTTAGACGGGACGGAGGCCTATGGCTACACCTTC; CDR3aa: CASSLDGTEAYGYTF
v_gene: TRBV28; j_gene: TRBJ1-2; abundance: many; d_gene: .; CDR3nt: TGTGCCAGCAGTTTAAACGAAGACTACGGACATGGCTACACCTTC; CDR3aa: CASSLNEDYGHGYTF
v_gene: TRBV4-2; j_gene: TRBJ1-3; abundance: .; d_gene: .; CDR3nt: TGTGCCAGCAGCCAAGTTGGGGTGGGGGAAGCCGGAAACACCATATATTTT; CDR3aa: CASSQVGVGEAGNTIYF
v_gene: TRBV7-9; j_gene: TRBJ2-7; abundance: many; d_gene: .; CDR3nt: TGTGCCAGCAGCTCGCCCCCCCCAGGCGAGCAGTACTTC; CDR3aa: CASSSPPPGEQYF
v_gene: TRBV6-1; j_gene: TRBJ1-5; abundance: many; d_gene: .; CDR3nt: TGTGCCAGCAGTGAAGCTCCCAGTCGGGATCAGCCCCAGCATTTT; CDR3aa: CASSEAPSRDQPQHF
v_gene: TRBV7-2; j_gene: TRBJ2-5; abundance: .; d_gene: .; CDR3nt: TGTGCCAGCGTCTTATCCGGAAGAGAGACCCACTACTTC; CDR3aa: CASVLSGRETHYF
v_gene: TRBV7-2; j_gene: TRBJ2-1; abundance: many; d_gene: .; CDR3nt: TGTGCCAGCAGCTTATATGGGGCTGAGCAGTTCTTC; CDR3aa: CASSLYGAEQFF
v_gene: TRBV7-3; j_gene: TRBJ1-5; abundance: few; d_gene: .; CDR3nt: TGTGCCAGCATTCTCGAGCACCAGCCCCAGCATTTT; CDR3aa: CASILEHQPQHF
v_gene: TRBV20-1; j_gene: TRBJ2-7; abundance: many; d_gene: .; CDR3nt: TGCAGTGCTAGGAGGAGAGGGACAAGCTTACCCGCTTACGAGCAGTACTTC; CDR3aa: CSARRRGTSLPAYEQYF
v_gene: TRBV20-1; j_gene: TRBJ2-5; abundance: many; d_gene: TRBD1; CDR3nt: TGCAGCCCGGGACAGGGCGGAGAGACCCAGTACTTC; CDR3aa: CSPGQGGETQYF
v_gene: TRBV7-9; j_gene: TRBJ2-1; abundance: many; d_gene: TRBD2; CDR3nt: TGTGCCAGCAGCTCGAGCCGGGAGGGCCTCCCCTACAATGAGCAGTTCTTC; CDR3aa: CASSSSREGLPYNEQFF
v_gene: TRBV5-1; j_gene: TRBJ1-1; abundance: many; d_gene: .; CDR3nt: TGCGCCAGCAGCTTATCCGGGAATGAAGGCACTGAAGCTTTCTTT; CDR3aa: CASSLSGNEGTEAFF
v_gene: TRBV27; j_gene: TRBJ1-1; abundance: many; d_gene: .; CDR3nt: TGTGCCAGCAGTTGGGACTCTCGGAATGAAGCTTTCTTT; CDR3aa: CASSWDSRNEAFF
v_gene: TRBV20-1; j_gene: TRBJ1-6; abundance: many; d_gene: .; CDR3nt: TGCAGTGCTAGACCCCGTGACAGGTCTTATAATTCACCCCTCCACTTT; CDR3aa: CSARPRDRSYNSPLHF
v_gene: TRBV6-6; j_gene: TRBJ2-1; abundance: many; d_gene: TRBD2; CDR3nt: TGTGCCAGCAGCTGGACTAGCGGGGGACCCTACAATGAGCAGTTCTTC; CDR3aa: CASSWTSGGPYNEQFF
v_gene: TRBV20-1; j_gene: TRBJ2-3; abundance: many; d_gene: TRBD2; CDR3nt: TGCAGTGCAGGAGGGACTAGCGGGGTCCCAGATACGCAGTATTTT; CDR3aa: CSAGGTSGVPDTQYF
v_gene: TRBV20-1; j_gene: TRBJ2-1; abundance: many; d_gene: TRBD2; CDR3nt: TGCAGTGCTAGCAATTTTGGGACTAGCGGGCTTGGAGTGGAGAATGAGCAGTTCTTC; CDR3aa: CSASNFGTSGLGVENEQFF
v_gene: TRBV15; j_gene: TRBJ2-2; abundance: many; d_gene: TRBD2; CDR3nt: TGTGCCACCAGCAGAAATAGCGGGAGTAACACCGGGGAGCTGTTTTTT; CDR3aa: CATSRNSGSNTGELFF
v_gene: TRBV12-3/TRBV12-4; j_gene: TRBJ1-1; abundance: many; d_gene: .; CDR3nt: TGTGCCAGCAGTTTTTCGTCGGACAACACTGAAGCTTTCTTT; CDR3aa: CASSFSSDNTEAFF
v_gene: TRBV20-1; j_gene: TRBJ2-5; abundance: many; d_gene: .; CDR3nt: TGCAGTGCTAGAGATTTCATGGGGGACGACCAAGAGACCCAGTACTTC; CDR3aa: CSARDFMGDDQETQYF
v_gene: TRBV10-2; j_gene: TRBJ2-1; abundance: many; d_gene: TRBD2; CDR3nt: TGCGCCAGCATGGAAGCGGGAGGTTCCTACAATGAGCAGTTCTTC; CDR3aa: CASMEAGGSYNEQFF
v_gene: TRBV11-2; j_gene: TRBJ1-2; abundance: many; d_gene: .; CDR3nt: TGTGCCAGCAGCTTAGGTGTACAGGGCCCTTATGGCTACACCTTC; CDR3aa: CASSLGVQGPYGYTF
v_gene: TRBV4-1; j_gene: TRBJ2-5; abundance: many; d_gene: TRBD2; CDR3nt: TGCGCCAGCAGCCAGGGGACTAGCGGGGGCGTTATCCAAGAGACCCAGTACTTC; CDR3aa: CASSQGTSGGVIQETQYF
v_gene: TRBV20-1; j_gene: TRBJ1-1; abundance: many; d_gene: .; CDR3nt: TGCAGTGCTAGCGCAGGGGCCGTGAACACTGAAGCTTTCTTT; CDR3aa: CSASAGAVNTEAFF
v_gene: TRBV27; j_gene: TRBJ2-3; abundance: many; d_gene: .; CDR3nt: TGTGCCAGCAGTCCTCTAGAGCGGATGGATACGCAGTATTTT; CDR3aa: CASSPLERMDTQYF
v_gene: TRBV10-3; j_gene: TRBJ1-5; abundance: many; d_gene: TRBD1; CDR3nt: TGTGCCACCGGGACAGCCGACTCCGGGCAGCCCCAGCATTTT; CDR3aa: CATGTADSGQPQHF
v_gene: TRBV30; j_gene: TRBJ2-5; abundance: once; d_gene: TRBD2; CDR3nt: TGTGCCTGGAGAGCGGGGTGGGAGACCCAGTACTTC; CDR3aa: CAWRAGWETQYF
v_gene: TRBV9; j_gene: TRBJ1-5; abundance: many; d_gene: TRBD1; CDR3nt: TGTGCCAGCGGGACAGATAGCAATCAGCCCCAGCATTTT; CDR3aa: CASGTDSNQPQHF
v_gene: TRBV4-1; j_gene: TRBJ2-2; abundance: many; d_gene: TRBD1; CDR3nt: TGCGCCAGCAGCCACCGGGACAGGGGCGGGGAGCTGTTTTTT; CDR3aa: CASSHRDRGGELFF
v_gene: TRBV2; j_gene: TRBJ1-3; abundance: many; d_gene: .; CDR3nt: TGTGCCAGCAGGGAGTTTGGGGGCTCTGGAAACACCATATATTTT; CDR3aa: CASREFGGSGNTIYF
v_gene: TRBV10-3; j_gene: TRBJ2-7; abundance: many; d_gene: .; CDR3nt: TGTGCCATCAGTGCGGGCGGTTCCTACGAGCAGTACTTC; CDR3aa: CAISAGGSYEQYF
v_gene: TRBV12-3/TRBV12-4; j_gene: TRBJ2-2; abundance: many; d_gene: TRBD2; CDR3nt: TGTGCCAGCACCCGGAGTAGCGGGGACCTTCCCGGGGAGCTGTTTTTT; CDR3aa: CASTRSSGDLPGELFF
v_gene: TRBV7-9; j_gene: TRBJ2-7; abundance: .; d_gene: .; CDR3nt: TGTGCCAGCACCGCAATTTCTGGCGAGCAGTACTTC; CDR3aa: CASTAISGEQYF